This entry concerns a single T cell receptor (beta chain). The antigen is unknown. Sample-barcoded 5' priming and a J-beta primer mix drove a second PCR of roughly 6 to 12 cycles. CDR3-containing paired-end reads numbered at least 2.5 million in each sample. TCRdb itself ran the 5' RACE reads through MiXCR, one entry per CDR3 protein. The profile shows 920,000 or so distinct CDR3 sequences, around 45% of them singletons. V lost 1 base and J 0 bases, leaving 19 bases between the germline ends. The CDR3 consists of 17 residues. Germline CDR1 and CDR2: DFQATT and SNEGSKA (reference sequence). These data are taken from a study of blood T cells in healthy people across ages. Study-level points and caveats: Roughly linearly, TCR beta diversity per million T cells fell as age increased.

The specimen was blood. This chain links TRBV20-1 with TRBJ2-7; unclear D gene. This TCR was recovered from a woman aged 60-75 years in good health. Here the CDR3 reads CSARAPGEQSFSYEQYF. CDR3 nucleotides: TGCAGTGCTAGAGCCCCCGGTGAGCAAAGCTTCTCCTACGAGCAGTACTTC.